The clone carrying this TCR beta chain was counted between two and nine times. Its antigen remains unidentified. Despite likely unrecorded immune exposures, the donors were nominally healthy at the time of sampling. Vbeta (60) and Jbeta (13) primers were used in the PCR. Here immunoSEQ multiplex PCR was the method, and the copy in TCRdb shows in-frame clones only, minus some. The repertoire holds roughly 130,000 clones, with around 80% as singletons. This record belongs to a study of cytomegalovirus exposure and HLA in healthy donors. Whole-study context: In an early release, HLA-typed donors contributed approximately 80 million unique TCR sequences. General observations from the study: According to a later analysis, donors in an Asian-associated ancestry cluster reportedly had fewer N-insertions than the roughly 670-donor mean.

Germline assignment: CDR1 SGHDN and CDR2 FVKESK. The CDR3 is 18 amino acids. J was trimmed by 3 bases and V by 0 bases; bases with no gene match: 11. Sequences were obtained from PBMCs. The receptor comes from a man aged 30 to 45 in good health and CMV-seronegative. This chain uses TRBV14 with TRBJ2-7; 10 bases line up with TRBD2. In nucleotides, the CDR3 is TGTGCCAGCAGCCAAGAGGAGATACTAGCGGGGATAGTCTACGAGCAGTACTTC. This codes for CASSQEEILAGIVYEQYF. Complete variable domain (other parts from reference TRBV14 and TRBJ2-7): EAGVTQFPSHSVIEKGQTVTLRCDPISGHDNLYWYRRVMGKEIKFLLHFVKESKQDESGMPNNRFLAERTGGTYSTLKVQPAELEDSGVYFCASSQEEILAGIVYEQYFGPGTRLTVT.